A single sample is the source of the 27 T cell receptor beta chains below, sequenced in a study of response to subunit inactivated influenza vaccine. Each CDR3 protein gets one entry after TCRdb re-called the RT-PCR reads with MiXCR. Counted here are some 800,000 distinct CDR3 sequences, 20% to 25% occurring once; the ten biggest clones make up 10% to 13%. The material was PBMCs from blood, obtained less than 6 days after vaccination. These receptors all come from a man aged 45-65 years who received an inactivated influenza vaccine.

This clonotype was detected many times. The CDR3: CASRGGGETQYF. CDR3 DNA: TGTGCCAGCAGGGGGGGTGGGGAGACCCAGTACTTC. The chain joins TRBV12-3 or TRBV12-4 to TRBJ2-5; tentatively, D is TRBD2 (6 bases). With 6 bases removed from V and 5 bases from J, the gap between germline ends came to 10 bases. The CDR3 loop spans 12 amino acids.

The chain has TRBV5-1 and TRBJ1-6; D remains ambiguous. V was shortened by 0 bases and J by 9 bases, with 10 bases between the two germline ends. Germline V lookup: CDR1 SGHRS, CDR2 YFSETQ. This CDR3 comprises 14 residues. The DNA for the CDR3 is TGCGCCAGCAGCTTGGGCTCCTCTGGTTCACCCCTCCACTTT. Protein product: CASSLGSSGSPLHF.

This clonotype was counted only a few times. The chain recombines TRBV5-1 with TRBJ1-1, with 7 bases matching TRBD1. The ends lost 4 bases at V and 10 bases at J; junction bases unmatched: 13. The CDR3 consists of 14 residues. The germline V gene has CDR1 SGHRS and CDR2 YFSETQ. CDR3 protein: CASSRGTEVQPAFF. In DNA form, the CDR3 reads TGCGCCAGCAGCCGTGGGACAGAAGTCCAGCCAGCTTTCTTT.

This clonotype came up a few times. This chain joins TRBV5-4 and TRBJ2-1; TRBD1 is a possible D gene (5 bases). CDR1 and CDR2 (germline): SGHNT, YYREEE (reference sequence). V lost 0 bases, J lost 4 bases, and 11 bases lay in between. This CDR3 spans 15 amino acids. DNA of the CDR3: TGTGCCAGCAGCTTGGGAAATAGGGGATACAATGAGCAGTTCTTC. Protein product: CASSLGNRGYNEQFF.

This clonotype appeared a few times. The V and J genes are TRBV20-1 and TRBJ1-5; 7 positions match TRBD1. The CDR3 loop spans 14 amino acids. Germline lookup yields CDR1 DFQATT and CDR2 SNEGSKA (reference sequence). The trim removed 3 bases at V and 6 bases at J, leaving 8 bases unmatched. The CDR3 here is CSARTGPTSQPQHF. The CDR3 nucleotides read TGCAGTGCTAGGACAGGGCCGACGAGTCAGCCCCAGCATTTT.

The sample holds one count of this clonotype. The rearrangement uses TRBV6-6 and TRBJ2-2; D tentatively reads TRBD1 or TRBD2 (5 bases each). V was trimmed by 4 bases and J by 6 bases, leaving 9 bases between them. CDR3 length: 13 residues. CDR1 and CDR2 (germline): MNHNY, SVGAGI (reference sequence). In DNA, the CDR3 is TGTGCCAGCAGTTGGAGGACATCCGGGGAGCTGTTTTTT. Translating it yields CASSWRTSGELFF.

This clonotype was detected many times. The CDR3 DNA reads TGCAGCGTTGAAGAAACAGGGAGCTCCTACAATGAGCAGTTCTTC. Residues: CSVEETGSSYNEQFF. The chain recombines TRBV29-1 with TRBJ2-1; possible D gene TRBD1, 6 bases. V was cut by 0 bases and J by 0 bases, with 9 bases left in between. The CDR3 is 15 residues long. Per the germline V gene, CDR1 is SQVTM and CDR2 is ANQGSEA.

This clonotype was seen a few times. The V call is TRBV6-5, the J call TRBJ2-7; D is possibly TRBD1 (5 bases). V was trimmed by 2 bases and J by 4 bases, leaving 18 bases between them. The CDR3 is made up of 16 amino acids. In germline, CDR1 is MNHEY, CDR2 SVGAGI. The CDR3 loop reads CASSYGAPDSLYEQYF. The CDR3 DNA sequence: TGTGCCAGCAGTTACGGGGCTCCCGATTCATTGTACGAGCAGTACTTC.

V gene TRBV7-9 combines with J gene TRBJ2-3; 7 nucleotides line up with TRBD2. This CDR3 contains 16 residues. The germline CDR1 and CDR2 sequences are SEHNR and FQNEAQ (reference sequence). V lost 2 bases, J lost 4 bases, and 9 bases stayed unmatched. The CDR3 nucleotides are TGTGCCAGCAGCTTAAGCGGGACCCCAAAGGCAGATACGCAGTATTTT. The encoded protein is CASSLSGTPKADTQYF.

The sample holds a few counts of this clonotype. One junction end disagrees with the germline gene, perhaps due to a read error. The rearrangement uses TRBV20-1 and TRBJ2-7, with D possibly called TRBD1 or TRBD2 (6 bases each). The CDR3 is 11 amino acids. Germline lookup yields CDR1 DFQATT and CDR2 SNEGSKA (reference sequence). The CDR3 reads CSARRGALLLF. The CDR3 DNA follows: TGCAGTGCTAGGAGGGGGGCCCTACTGTTATTC.

This chain joins TRBV20-1 and TRBJ2-3; tentative D call: TRBD2 (7 bases). In germline, CDR1 is DFQATT, CDR2 SNEGSKA (reference sequence). The CDR3 consists of 13 residues. The V end was cut by 3 bases, the J end by 5 bases, with 12 bases between. Here the CDR3 reads CSARGGRRDTQYF. CDR3 nucleotide sequence: TGCAGTGCTAGGGGGGGGCGAAGAGATACGCAGTATTTT.

This clonotype was picked up a small number of times. The chain recombines TRBV6-1 with TRBJ2-2; the match to TRBD1 covers 9 bases. V shed 10 bases, J shed 5 bases, and the junction held 8 bases outside the gene matches. Germline V lookup: CDR1 MNHNS, CDR2 SASEGT. CDR3 length: 14 amino acids. Here the CDR3 reads CATLPGQGTGELFF. CDR3 coding DNA: TGTGCCACCCTCCCGGGACAGGGTACCGGGGAGCTGTTTTTT.

This clonotype appeared a few times. V is TRBV15 and J is TRBJ1-1, with TRBD1 identical over 7 bases. After removal of 1 base from V and 8 bases from J, the junction contained 4 bases not matched to a gene. Germline-derived CDR1 and CDR2 are LNHNV and YYDKDF (reference sequence). The CDR3 runs 13 residues. CDR3 bases: TGTGCCACCAGCAGAGCCGACAGGGTAGAAGCTTTCTTT. Protein: CATSRADRVEAFF.

This clonotype has a handful of counts. CDR3 nucleotide sequence: TGTGCCAGCAGTGATCCGTATGGCGGGGAGCTGTTTTTT. Translated: CASSDPYGGELFF. The J gene is TRBJ2-2, the V gene TRBV6-1; no definite D call. V was cut by 3 bases and J by 7 bases, with 9 bases left in between. There are 13 residues in the CDR3. From germline, CDR1 is MNHNS and CDR2 SASEGT.

The chain recombines TRBV6-1 with TRBJ2-7, with TRBD1 matching over 9 bases. The CDR3 loop spans 15 amino acids. J was trimmed by 3 bases and V by 5 bases; bases with no gene match: 8. Germline assignment: CDR1 MNHNS and CDR2 SASEGT. This chain's CDR3 is CASSKTWTGVYEQYF. CDR3 DNA sequence: TGTGCCAGCAGTAAAACGTGGACAGGGGTCTACGAGCAGTACTTC.

The chain is built from TRBV4-3 and TRBJ2-3, with 13 bases that match TRBD2. Germline V lookup: CDR1 LGHNA, CDR2 YSLEER. After removal of 3 bases from V and 5 bases from J, the junction contained 5 bases not matched to a gene. The CDR3 is made up of 16 amino acids. CDR3 sequence: CASSHLRLAGGDTQYF. The CDR3 bases are TGCGCCAGCAGCCACCTAAGACTAGCGGGAGGAGATACGCAGTATTTT.

This clonotype was observed a handful of times. The chain uses TRBV28 and TRBJ2-3, with D unclear. Germline CDR1 is MDHEN and CDR2 is SYDVKM. The CDR3 runs to 14 residues. V was shortened by 5 bases and J by 5 bases, with 14 bases between the two germline ends. The chain's CDR3 is CASSPPPRRDTQYF. The CDR3, as DNA: TGTGCCAGCAGTCCCCCCCCTAGAAGAGATACGCAGTATTTT.

This clonotype was found a few times. The gene calls are TRBV4-3 and TRBJ2-1; D unresolved. Trimming pared 5 bases from V and 8 bases from J, leaving 13 bases between. The CDR3 has 13 residues. The germline V gene encodes CDR1 LGHNA and CDR2 YSLEER. The CDR3 DNA follows: TGCGCCAGCAGCGCTCCCCTCCCCCATGAGCAGTTCTTC. It codes for CASSAPLPHEQFF.

The chain carries TRBV24-1 and TRBJ2-2; the match to TRBD2 covers 7 bases. J gave up 5 bases and V 4 bases, and 12 bases lay outside the gene matches. The germline V gene has CDR1 KGHDR and CDR2 SFDVKD. The CDR3 has 17 residues. CDR3 in DNA: TGTGCCACCAGTGAGTCCGGGACTACCCTTAGGACCGGGGAGCTGTTTTTT. This gives the protein CATSESGTTLRTGELFF.

V usage is TRBV5-6 and J usage is TRBJ2-5; 8 bases align to TRBD1. The ends lost 5 bases at V and 3 bases at J; junction bases unmatched: 0. The germline V gene encodes CDR1 SGHDT and CDR2 YYEEEE. The CDR3 is made up of 12 amino acids. The CDR3 loop reads CASRQGEETQYF. In DNA form, the CDR3 reads TGTGCCAGCAGACAGGGGGAAGAGACCCAGTACTTC.

The chain combines TRBV7-2 with TRBJ1-6; D is unclear. The V gene's germline CDR1 is SGHTA and CDR2 FQGNSA. V lost 1 base and J lost 7, with 14 bases in between. This CDR3 is built from 16 residues. CDR3 protein: CASSLVARSGNSPLHF. The CDR3 coding sequence is TGTGCCAGCAGCTTAGTAGCAAGGTCCGGGAATTCACCCCTCCACTTT. Filled out from reference TRBV7-2 and TRBJ1-6, the complete variable domain reads GAGVSQSPSNKVTEKGKDVELRCDPISGHTALYWYRQSLGQGLEFLIYFQGNSAPDKSGLPSDRFSAERTGGSVSTLTIQRTQQEDSAVYLCASSLVARSGNSPLHFGNGTRLTVT.

The CDR3 protein is CASRLGTVGSPLHF. The DNA for the CDR3 is TGTGCCAGCAGGCTGGGGACAGTGGGTTCACCCCTCCACTTT. The rearrangement links TRBV5-5 to TRBJ1-6; 7 bases are a match to TRBD1. The germline gives CDR1 SGHKS, CDR2 YYEKEE (reference sequence). J lost 9 bases, V lost 5 bases, and 8 bases had no gene match. This CDR3 comprises 14 residues. The whole variable domain, remainder taken from reference TRBV5-5 and TRBJ1-6, is DAGVTQSPTHLIKTRGQQVTLRCSPISGHKSVSWYQQVLGQGPQFIFQYYEKEERGRGNFPDRFSARQFPNYSSELNVNALLLGDSALYLCASRLGTVGSPLHFGNGTRLTVT.

V and J are TRBV20-1 and TRBJ1-2; the D is unclear. The CDR3 is 13 amino acids. CDR1 and CDR2 (germline): DFQATT, SNEGSKA (reference sequence). Trimming took 0 bases from V and 3 from J, leaving 8 bases between them. The CDR3 here is CSARDTVHYGYTF. The CDR3 DNA reads as TGCAGTGCTAGAGACACAGTTCACTATGGCTACACCTTC.

The chain is built from TRBV6-5 and TRBJ2-7; TRBD2 might be the D (6 bases). This CDR3 is built from 14 residues. Deletions cut 0 bases from V and 6 bases from J, with 12 bases between. Germline lookup yields CDR1 MNHEY and CDR2 SVGAGI. CDR3 sequence (DNA): TGTGCCAGCAGTTACTCAACGGGACTTTCCGAGCAGTACTTC. Protein: CASSYSTGLSEQYF.

This rearrangement joins TRBV24-1 to TRBJ2-3; D is unresolved. There are 17 residues in the CDR3. V was trimmed by 0 bases and J by 1 base, leaving 13 bases between them. Germline V gene sequence: CDR1 KGHDR, CDR2 SFDVKD. The CDR3: CATSDLPWRDGTDTQYF. For the CDR3, the DNA is TGTGCCACCAGTGATTTGCCCTGGAGAGATGGCACAGATACGCAGTATTTT.

At least ten counts were recorded for this clonotype. This CDR3 is CSATVTGAQETQYF. The CDR3 nucleotides are TGCAGTGCTACTGTAACAGGGGCCCAAGAGACCCAGTACTTC. The chain is built from TRBV20-1 and TRBJ2-5, with 7 nucleotides matching TRBD1. Trimming at V came to 4 bases and at J to 1 base, leaving 6 bases not matched to a gene. The CDR3 loop spans 14 amino acids. The V gene's germline CDR1 is DFQATT and CDR2 SNEGSKA (reference sequence).

This clonotype was observed a few times. The V gene is TRBV4-1, the J gene TRBJ1-6, with D hard to call. Trimming removed 0 bases at V and 8 bases at J, with 5 bases between. CDR1 and CDR2 (germline): MGHRA, YSYEKL. The CDR3 length is 13 residues. CDR3 in amino acids: CASSQETYSPLHF. CDR3 coding DNA: TGCGCCAGCAGCCAAGAAACCTATTCACCCCTCCACTTT.